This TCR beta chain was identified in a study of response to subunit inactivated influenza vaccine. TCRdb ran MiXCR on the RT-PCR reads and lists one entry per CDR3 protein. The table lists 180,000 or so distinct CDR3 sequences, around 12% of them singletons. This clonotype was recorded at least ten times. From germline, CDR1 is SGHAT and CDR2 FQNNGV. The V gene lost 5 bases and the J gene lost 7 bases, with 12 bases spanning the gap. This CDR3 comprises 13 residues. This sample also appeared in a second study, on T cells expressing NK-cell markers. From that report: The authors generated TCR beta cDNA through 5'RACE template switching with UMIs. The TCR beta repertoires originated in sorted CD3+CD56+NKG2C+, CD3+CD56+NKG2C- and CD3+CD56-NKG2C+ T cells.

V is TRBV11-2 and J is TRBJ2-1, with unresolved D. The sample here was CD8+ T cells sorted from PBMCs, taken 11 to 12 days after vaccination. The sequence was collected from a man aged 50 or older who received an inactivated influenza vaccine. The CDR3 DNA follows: TGTGCCAGCAGCCCACCAAACAGTAATGAGCAGTTCTTC. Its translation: CASSPPNSNEQFF.